One sample yielded the 6 T cell receptor beta chains listed below, sequenced in a study of T cells in Graves' hyperthyroidism and ophthalmopathy. RNA transcripts gave rise to amplified TCR beta CDR3 regions. In the first-round RT-PCR of the TCR CDR3, the HTBI primer set was used. MiXCR was run by TCRdb on the multiplex PCR reads, yielding one entry per CDR3 protein. The repertoire holds hundreds of thousands of distinct CDR3 sequences, with less than 15% as singletons. Sample: blood. Source of these receptors: a woman between 18 and 29 years old with Graves' hyperthyroidism.

In the case of this clonotype: A much more abundant neighbour one base away suggests this may be a read error. This chain links TRBV29-1 with TRBJ2-3; D is ambiguous. The CDR3 spans 12 residues. Germline assignment: CDR1 SQVTM and CDR2 ANQGSEA. The ends were cut back, 3 bases at V and 4 bases at J, with 8 bases in the middle. The CDR3 nucleotides read TGCAGCGTTGATTCCGGAGCAGATACGCAGTATTTT. Translation gives CSVDSGADTQYF.

J is TRBJ2-5 and V is TRBV15, with D uncertain. The germline V gene has CDR1 LNHNV and CDR2 YYDKDF (reference sequence). Trimming pared 3 bases from V and 4 bases from J, leaving 18 bases between. This CDR3 is 16 amino acids long. Here the CDR3 reads CATSSGQPPGRETQYF. In DNA, the CDR3 is TGTGCCACCAGCAGTGGCCAACCACCTGGGCGAGAGACCCAGTACTTC.

In this sample, this clonotype turned up a few times. V is TRBV14 and J is TRBJ2-3; perhaps TRBD2 as D (6 bases). Germline V gene lookup returns CDR1 SGHDN and CDR2 FVKESK. V dropped 4 bases and J dropped 4 bases, with 18 bases sitting between them. The CDR3 has 16 residues. This CDR3 is CASSPFPRERSDTQYF. The DNA for the CDR3 is TGTGCCAGCAGCCCCTTTCCACGGGAGCGTTCAGATACGCAGTATTTT.

This clonotype turned up a few times. This rearrangement joins TRBV19 to TRBJ1-2; TRBD1 aligns across 7 bases. The CDR3 sequence is 15 residues long. The V and J ends lost 2 bases and 7 bases, in that order; junction bases with no gene match: 10. Germline CDR1 and CDR2: LNHDA and SQIVND (reference sequence). CDR3 nucleotides: TGTGCCAGTAGTATAACCGACAGGGTATATGTTGGCTACACCTTC. Its translation: CASSITDRVYVGYTF. The full variable domain, completed using reference TRBV19 and TRBJ1-2, is DGGITQSPKYLFRKEGQNVTLSCEQNLNHDAMYWYRQDPGQGLRLIYYSQIVNDFQKGDIAEGYSVSREKKESFPLTVTSAQKNPTAFYLCASSITDRVYVGYTFGSGTRLTVV.

The chain couples TRBV9 to TRBJ2-3, with TRBD2 matching over 9 bases. The V segment lost 0 bases and the J segment 2 bases; nucleotides outside the gene matches: 4. CDR1 is SGDLS, CDR2 YYNGEE, per germline. CDR3 length: 16 amino acids. The CDR3 sequence is CASSVAAGGFTDTQYF. CDR3 nucleotide sequence: TGTGCCAGCAGCGTAGCGGCGGGAGGGTTCACAGATACGCAGTATTTT.

The chain's CDR3 is CASSSQDREWDTQYF. CDR3 DNA: TGTGCCAGCAGCTCCCAGGACAGGGAGTGGGATACGCAGTATTTT. The V and J genes are TRBV7-9 and TRBJ2-3, with 8 bases fitting TRBD1. This CDR3 contains 15 residues. With 4 bases clipped from V and 6 bases from J, the junction kept 9 bases outside the gene matches. The germline V gene encodes CDR1 SEHNR and CDR2 FQNEAQ (reference sequence).